The T cell receptor beta chain under discussion was sequenced for a study of blood T cell repertoires in COVID-19. Study overall: COVID-19 samples, acute and convalescent, were from the United States, Italy and Spain. From T cells, B-cell-depleted T cells, or PBMCs came the material, which was cDNA or gDNA.

Original processing methods: Reference gene primer amplification gave nucleated cell count estimates. The repertoire was sequenced with immunoSEQ multiplex PCR; TCRdb's copy has only in-frame clones and lacks some. V and J calls and clone size come straight from that table; D and trimming were deduced from the DNA. This table has 310,000 or so clones, about nine tenths appearing once. Seattle-derived patients entered the study during active infection and were followed longitudinally. Germline V lookup: CDR1 MNHEY, CDR2 SMNVEV (reference sequence). This CDR3 is 17 amino acids long. V was pared by 0 bases and J by 3 bases, with 15 bases between.

This chain joins TRBV27 and TRBJ2-1, with D possibly being TRBD2 (5 bases). What was sequenced was peripheral blood. The sequence was obtained from a woman aged 25-40 years with COVID-19, enrolled during active disease. CDR3 sequence reads: CASSLSREIGSYNEQFF. The CDR3 coding sequence is TGTGCCAGCAGTTTATCTAGAGAAATTGGGAGCTACAATGAGCAGTTCTTC.